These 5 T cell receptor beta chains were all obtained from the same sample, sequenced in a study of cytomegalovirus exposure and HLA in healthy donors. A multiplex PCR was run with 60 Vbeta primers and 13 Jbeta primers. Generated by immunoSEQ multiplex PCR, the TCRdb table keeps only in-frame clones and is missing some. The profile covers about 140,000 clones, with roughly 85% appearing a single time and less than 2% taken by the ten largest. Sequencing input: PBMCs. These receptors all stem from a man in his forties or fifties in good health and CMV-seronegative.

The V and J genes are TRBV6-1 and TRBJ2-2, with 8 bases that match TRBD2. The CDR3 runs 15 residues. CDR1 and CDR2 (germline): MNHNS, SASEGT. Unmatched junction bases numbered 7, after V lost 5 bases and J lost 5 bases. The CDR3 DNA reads TGTGCCAGCAGTCTAAGCGGGGGAGGAACCGGGGAGCTGTTTTTT. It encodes CASSLSGGGTGELFF.

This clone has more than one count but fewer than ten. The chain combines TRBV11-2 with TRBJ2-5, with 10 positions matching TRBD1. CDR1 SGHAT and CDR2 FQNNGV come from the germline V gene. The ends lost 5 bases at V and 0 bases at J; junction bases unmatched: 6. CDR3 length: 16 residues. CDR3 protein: CASSTTGGRDQETQYF. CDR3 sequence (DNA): TGTGCCAGCAGCACGACAGGGGGCAGGGACCAAGAGACCCAGTACTTC.

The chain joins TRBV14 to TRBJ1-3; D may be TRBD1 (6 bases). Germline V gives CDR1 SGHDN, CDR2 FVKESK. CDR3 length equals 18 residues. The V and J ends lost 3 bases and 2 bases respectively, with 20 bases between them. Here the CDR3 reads CASSHRPGRGLPGNTIYF. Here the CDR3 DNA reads TGTGCCAGCAGCCATAGGCCCGGCAGGGGCCTTCCTGGAAACACCATATATTTT.

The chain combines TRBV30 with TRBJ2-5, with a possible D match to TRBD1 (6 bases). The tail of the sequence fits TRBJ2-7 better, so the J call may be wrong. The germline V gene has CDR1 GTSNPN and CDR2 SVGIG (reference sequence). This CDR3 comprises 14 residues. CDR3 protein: CAWSTDRLSYEQYF. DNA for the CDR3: TGTGCCTGGAGTACCGACAGGTTGTCCTACGAGCAGTACTTC.

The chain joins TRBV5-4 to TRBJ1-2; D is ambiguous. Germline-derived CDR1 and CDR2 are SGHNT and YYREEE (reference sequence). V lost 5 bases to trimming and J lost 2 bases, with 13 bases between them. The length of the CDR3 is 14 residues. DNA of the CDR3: TGTGCCAGCAGTCTCCCTACGGGAAACTATGGCTACACCTTC. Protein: CASSLPTGNYGYTF.